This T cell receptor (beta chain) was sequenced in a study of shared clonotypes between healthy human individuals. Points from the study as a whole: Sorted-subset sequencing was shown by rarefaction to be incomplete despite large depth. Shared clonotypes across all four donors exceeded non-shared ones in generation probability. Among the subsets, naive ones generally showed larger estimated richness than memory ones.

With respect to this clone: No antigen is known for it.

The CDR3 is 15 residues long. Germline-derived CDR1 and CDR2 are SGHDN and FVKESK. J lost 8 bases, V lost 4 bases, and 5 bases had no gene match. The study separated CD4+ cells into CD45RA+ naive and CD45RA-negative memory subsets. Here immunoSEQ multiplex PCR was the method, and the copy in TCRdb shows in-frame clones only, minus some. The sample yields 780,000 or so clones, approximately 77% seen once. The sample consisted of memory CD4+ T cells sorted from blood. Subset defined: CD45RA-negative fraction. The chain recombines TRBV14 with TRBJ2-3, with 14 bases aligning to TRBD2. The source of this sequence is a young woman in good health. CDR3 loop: CASSRTSGRISTQYF. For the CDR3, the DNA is TGTGCCAGCAGCCGGACTAGCGGGAGGATTAGTACGCAGTATTTT.